The 29 T cell receptor beta chains reported below all come from one sample, sequenced in a study of shared clonotypes between healthy human individuals. Profiling relied on immunoSEQ multiplex PCR, and the TCRdb table lists in-frame clones only, not all of them. The profile shows a few million clones, approximately 93% of them singletons. The source material was naive CD4+ T cells from PBMCs. Indicated subset: CD45RA+ positively selected. The receptors originated from a man between 18 and 29 years old in good health. Some clones in this sample may be carry-over from other donors' samples.

The J gene is TRBJ1-2, the V gene TRBV7-3, with D possibly matching TRBD1 (5 bases). The germline CDR1 and CDR2 sequences are SGHTA and FQGTGA. CDR3 size: 15 residues. Trimming shortened V by 0 bases and J by 1 base, and 9 bases separated the two germline ends. For the CDR3, the DNA is TGTGCCAGCAGCTTAACGGCAGGGAGTAACTATGGCTACACCTTC. Its translation: CASSLTAGSNYGYTF. Full variable domain (remainder filled in from reference TRBV7-3 and TRBJ1-2): GAGVSQTPSNKVTEKGKYVELRCDPISGHTALYWYRQSLGQGPEFLIYFQGTGAADDSGLPNDRFFAVRPEGSVSTLKIQRTERGDSAVYLCASSLTAGSNYGYTFGSGTRLTVV.

This chain connects TRBV28 to TRBJ1-2, with D maybe TRBD1 (5 bases). With 5 bases removed from V and 0 bases from J, the gap between germline ends came to 16 bases. Germline V lookup: CDR1 MDHEN, CDR2 SYDVKM. The length of the CDR3 is 16 residues. The DNA for the CDR3 is TGTGCCAGCAGTCCGGTCCAGACAGATTCTAACTATGGCTACACCTTC. Protein sequence: CASSPVQTDSNYGYTF.

The chain combines TRBV11-2 with TRBJ2-3; TRBD2 matches 8 bases. CDR1 and CDR2 (germline): SGHAT, FQNNGV. The CDR3 is 16 amino acids. J was trimmed by 3 bases and V by 2 bases; bases with no gene match: 7. CDR3 DNA: TGTGCCAGCAGCTTACCCGGGACTAGGAATACAGATACGCAGTATTTT. Translating gives CASSLPGTRNTDTQYF.

The chain joins TRBV5-4 to TRBJ2-1; 9 nucleotides align to TRBD2. The CDR3 totals 16 residues. V trimming: 3 bases; J trimming: 4 bases; junction bases outside the gene matches: 8. Germline V CDR1 and CDR2: SGHNT, YYREEE (reference sequence). The CDR3 sequence is CASSSGLAGRYNEQFF. In DNA, the CDR3 is TGTGCCAGCAGCTCGGGACTAGCAGGCCGTTACAATGAGCAGTTCTTC.

The V and J genes are TRBV29-1 and TRBJ2-1; D tentatively fits TRBD1 or TRBD2 (5 bases each). Looked up from germline, CDR1 is SQVTM and CDR2 is ANQGSEA. Trimming removed 1 base at V and 5 bases at J, with 12 bases between. The CDR3 has 14 residues. The CDR3 spells CSVEGTGGDNEQFF. The DNA for the CDR3 is TGCAGCGTTGAAGGAACTGGGGGTGACAATGAGCAGTTCTTC.

This chain links TRBV14 with TRBJ2-1, with a tentative D call TRBD2 (5 bases). CDR3 length equals 17 residues. The germline V gene encodes CDR1 SGHDN and CDR2 FVKESK. Trimming pared 3 bases from V and 6 bases from J, leaving 21 bases between. CDR3 residues: CASSQGRSGLPLNEQFF. The DNA for the CDR3 is TGTGCCAGCAGCCAGGGGAGAAGCGGCTTACCCCTCAATGAGCAGTTCTTC.

As concerns this clone: Other DNA sequences in this specimen translate into the identical CDR3. This chain links TRBV18 with TRBJ2-2; D gene uncertain. Deletions cut 3 bases from V and 7 bases from J, with 6 bases between. Per germline, CDR1 KGHSH and CDR2 LQKENI. The CDR3 is made up of 12 amino acids. CDR3 nucleotide sequence: TGTGCCAGCTCACCCCCAGTCGGGGAGCTGTTTTTT. Protein product: CASSPPVGELFF. Filled out from reference TRBV18 and TRBJ2-2, the complete variable domain reads NAGVMQNPRHLVRRRGQEARLRCSPMKGHSHVYWYRQLPEEGLKFMVYLQKENIIDESGMPKERFSAEFPKEGPSILRIQQVVRGDSAAYFCASSPPVGELFFGEGSRLTVL.

The chain uses TRBV5-5 and TRBJ1-5; D possibly corresponds to TRBD1 (5 bases). With 4 bases removed from V and 0 bases from J, the gap between germline ends came to 14 bases. The CDR3 loop spans 16 amino acids. From germline, CDR1 is SGHKS and CDR2 YYEKEE (reference sequence). The CDR3 DNA reads TGTGCCAGCAGCCTGACACAGGTGAATAGCAATCAGCCCCAGCATTTT. It codes for CASSLTQVNSNQPQHF.

The gene calls are TRBV2 and TRBJ2-2; a possible D gene is TRBD2 (5 bases). V lost 5 bases and J lost 9, with 22 bases in between. This CDR3 comprises 16 residues. Germline-derived CDR1 and CDR2 are SNHLY and FYNNEI. CDR3 sequence reads: CASSRFRQQEVRELFF. CDR3 nucleotide sequence: TGTGCCAGCAGTCGGTTCAGGCAGCAGGAGGTCCGGGAGCTGTTTTTT.

This sequence joins TRBV4-3 and TRBJ2-1; TRBD2 matches at 12 bases. CDR3 size: 17 residues. After removal of 1 base from V and 4 bases from J, the junction contained 5 bases not matched to a gene. Germline V CDR1 and CDR2: LGHNA, YSLEER. CDR3 sequence reads: CASSQGLTSGSYNEQFF. Here the CDR3 DNA reads TGCGCCAGCAGCCAAGGGTTGACTAGCGGGAGTTACAATGAGCAGTTCTTC.

This chain connects TRBV19 to TRBJ2-5; D is undetermined. The CDR3 totals 13 residues. V was cut by 2 bases and J by 5 bases, with 9 bases left in between. Germline CDR1 reads LNHDA; CDR2 reads SQIVND (reference sequence). The CDR3 bases are TGTGCCAGTAGTATACAGGCCGAGGAGACCCAGTACTTC. Its translation: CASSIQAEETQYF. The full variable domain, completed using reference TRBV19 and TRBJ2-5, is DGGITQSPKYLFRKEGQNVTLSCEQNLNHDAMYWYRQDPGQGLRLIYYSQIVNDFQKGDIAEGYSVSREKKESFPLTVTSAQKNPTAFYLCASSIQAEETQYFGPGTRLLVL.

The rearrangement joins TRBV6-5 to TRBJ1-2; tentatively, D is TRBD1 (6 bases). CDR1 is MNHEY, CDR2 SVGAGI, per germline. The V end lost 10 bases, the J end lost 3 bases, and 18 bases lay between the germline ends. The CDR3 covers 14 residues. CDR3 bases: TGTGCCACCAAACCCGAGGGGGGAGACTATGGCTACACCTTC. This sequence encodes CATKPEGGDYGYTF.

This chain links TRBV11-2 with TRBJ2-5; D possibly uses TRBD1 or TRBD2 (5 bases each). The CDR3 is 13 amino acids. Trimming cost V 5 bases and J 4 bases, with 11 bases left between them. Germline CDR1 SGHAT, CDR2 FQNNGV. The CDR3 DNA follows: TGTGCCAGCAGCCCTGGGACGTCAGAGACCCAGTACTTC. Encoded protein: CASSPGTSETQYF.

Regarding this clone: The identical CDR3 is also encoded by other nucleotide sequences in the sample. The gene calls are TRBV7-9 and TRBJ2-3; 8 nucleotides agree with TRBD2. Germline V lookup: CDR1 SEHNR, CDR2 FQNEAQ (reference sequence). V trimming: 5 bases; J trimming: 6 bases; junction bases outside the gene matches: 7. The CDR3 totals 14 residues. CDR3 sequence (DNA): TGTGCCAGCAGCCCGGGAGGGGCAGGGGATACGCAGTATTTT. Amino acids: CASSPGGAGDTQYF.

The rearrangement uses TRBV9 and TRBJ2-3, with 9 bases that match TRBD2. The CDR3 has 15 residues. V shed 0 bases and J 5 bases; nucleotides not matched to a gene: 4. From germline, CDR1 is SGDLS and CDR2 YYNGEE. DNA for the CDR3: TGTGCCAGCAGCGTAGGCGGGAGGGCCGGAGATACGCAGTATTTT. Translating gives CASSVGGRAGDTQYF.

In nucleotides, the CDR3 is TGCGCCAGCAGCTTGGACATAATTTCCTACGAGCAGTACTTC. This sequence encodes CASSLDIISYEQYF. V is TRBV5-1 and J is TRBJ2-5, with D uncertain. The J call is uncertain, as TRBJ2-7 better fits the DNA end. This CDR3 has 14 residues. Germline-derived CDR1 and CDR2 are SGHRS and YFSETQ.

Remarks on this clone: The junction departs from the called germline gene at one end, perhaps through a read error. V is TRBV5-1 and J is TRBJ2-1, with 11 bases identical to TRBD2. The CDR3 runs to 17 residues. Germline V gives CDR1 SGHRS, CDR2 YFSETQ. The DNA for the CDR3 is TGCGCCAGCAGCTTAACTAGCGGGAGAGCCTCCCACAATGAGCAGTTCTTC. Protein product: CASSLTSGRASHNEQFF.

The chain recombines TRBV29-1 with TRBJ2-3; D may be TRBD2 (6 bases). CDR3 size: 14 residues. V was trimmed by 6 bases and J by 1 base, leaving 14 bases between them. Per germline, CDR1 SQVTM and CDR2 ANQGSEA. The CDR3 loop is CSVSGSSRTDTQYF. The CDR3 DNA is TGCAGCGTCTCCGGGAGCTCCCGCACAGATACGCAGTATTTT.

The chain couples TRBV5-1 to TRBJ2-7; D could derive from TRBD1 or TRBD2 (5 bases each). The V gene's germline CDR1 is SGHRS and CDR2 YFSETQ. CDR3 length: 14 residues. V was shortened by 2 bases and J by 2 bases, with 11 bases between the two germline ends. As DNA, the CDR3 is TGCGCCAGCAGCTTTCGGGACGGGCCCTACGAGCAGTACTTC. It encodes CASSFRDGPYEQYF.

This chain links TRBV29-1 with TRBJ1-2; D is perhaps TRBD1 (6 bases). Germline CDR1 reads SQVTM; CDR2 reads ANQGSEA. This CDR3 region has 13 residues. V was pared by 1 base and J by 2 bases, with 8 bases between. CDR3 loop: CSVEGGLNYGYTF. CDR3 sequence (DNA): TGCAGCGTTGAAGGGGGGCTAAACTATGGCTACACCTTC.

The chain has TRBV7-9 and TRBJ2-1; D call uncertain. The germline V and J ends were trimmed by 1 base and 6 bases, with 7 bases remaining between them. CDR3 length: 13 residues. The germline V gene has CDR1 SEHNR and CDR2 FQNEAQ (reference sequence). CDR3 loop: CASSLEDGNEQFF. As DNA, the CDR3 is TGTGCCAGCAGCTTAGAGGACGGCAATGAGCAGTTCTTC.

The CDR3: CASKEQISQETQYF. For the CDR3, the DNA is TGTGCCAGCAAGGAACAGATCTCTCAAGAGACCCAGTACTTC. This chain links TRBV6-1 with TRBJ2-5, with D uncertain. CDR1 is MNHNS and CDR2 is SASEGT in the germline V gene. The length of the CDR3 is 14 residues. V lost 7 bases and J 2 bases, leaving 14 bases between the germline ends.

The V gene is TRBV6-1, the J gene TRBJ2-1, with 10 bases that match TRBD1. The CDR3 length is 15 residues. The V gene end was trimmed by 8 bases and the J gene end by 4 bases; junction bases not matched to a gene: 8. Germline V gene sequence: CDR1 MNHNS, CDR2 SASEGT. The CDR3 region is CASLSRDRGYNEQFF. DNA for the CDR3: TGTGCCAGCCTTAGCCGGGACAGGGGTTACAATGAGCAGTTCTTC.

The V gene is TRBV4-2, the J gene TRBJ2-5; 11 nucleotides align to TRBD2. Germline V CDR1 and CDR2: LGHNA, YNFKEQ. The CDR3 has 16 residues. The V and J ends lost 4 bases and 5 bases, in that order; junction bases with no gene match: 9. CDR3 DNA sequence: TGTGCCAGCAGCCCAGGCGATAGCGGGAGGGCGGAGACCCAGTACTTC. It codes for CASSPGDSGRAETQYF.

The chain recombines TRBV5-5 with TRBJ1-2; D unresolved. The CDR3 extends over 15 amino acids. Between the trimmed V and J ends, which lost 4 bases and 0 bases, there was a span of 13 bases. CDR1 SGHKS and CDR2 YYEKEE come from the germline V gene (reference sequence). The CDR3 DNA sequence: TGTGCCAGCAGCCCCCCCGGGGTGGCTAACTATGGCTACACCTTC. Amino acid sequence: CASSPPGVANYGYTF.

In regard to this clone: In the same sample, other DNA sequences code for this CDR3. This chain links TRBV7-3 with TRBJ2-2; no firm D call. Trimming left V 5 bases short and J 5 bases short, with 9 bases between. Germline loops: CDR1 SGHTA, CDR2 FQGTGA. The length of the CDR3 is 13 residues. CDR3 sequence reads: CASSPAPTGELFF. CDR3 DNA: TGTGCCAGCAGCCCCGCCCCTACCGGGGAGCTGTTTTTT.

A note on this clone: The junction differs from germline at one of its ends, possibly a read error. Written as DNA, the CDR3 is TGTACCAGTAGGCAAACAGGGGAAAAACTGTTTTTT. It codes for CTSRQTGEKLFF. The rearrangement links TRBV19 to TRBJ1-4; weak D call: TRBD1 (6 bases). This CDR3 spans 12 amino acids. CDR1 and CDR2 (germline): LNHDA, SQIVND (reference sequence). The full variable domain, completed using reference TRBV19 and TRBJ1-4, is DGGITQSPKYLFRKEGQNVTLSCEQNLNHDAMYWYRQDPGQGLRLIYYSQIVNDFQKGDIAEGYSVSREKKESFPLTVTSAQKNPTAFYLCTSRQTGEKLFFGSGTQLSVL.

The V and J genes are TRBV27 and TRBJ1-5; tentative D call: TRBD1 (5 bases). The germline V gene has CDR1 MNHEY and CDR2 SMNVEV (reference sequence). The CDR3 sequence is 16 residues long. V dropped 2 bases and J dropped 7 bases, with 18 bases sitting between them. CDR3 sequence (DNA): TGTGCCAGCAGTTTACGGCCCCCCAGGGCGGTCCAGCCCCAGCATTTT. Protein sequence: CASSLRPPRAVQPQHF.

This sequence joins TRBV2 and TRBJ1-5; 7 nucleotides align to TRBD1. Germline V gene lookup returns CDR1 SNHLY and CDR2 FYNNEI. CDR3 length: 15 amino acids. The ends lost 7 bases at V and 4 bases at J; junction bases unmatched: 10. The CDR3 loop is CASTWDSPSNQPQHF. The CDR3, as DNA: TGTGCCAGCACGTGGGACAGCCCGTCAAATCAGCCCCAGCATTTT.